This T cell receptor beta chain was sequenced for a study of blood T cell repertoires in COVID-19. Whole-study context: Samples came from the United States, Italy and Spain, spanning acute and convalescent COVID-19.

Method: immunoSEQ multiplex PCR; TCRdb's copy keeps in-frame clones and lacks some. Of approximately 270,000 clones in the sample, 70% to 90% were seen once. The germline CDR1 and CDR2 sequences are SGHTA and FQGNSA. The CDR3 loop spans 14 amino acids. Trimming stripped 1 base from V and 0 bases from J, with 6 bases between. Enrolled through a virtual design, the participants were between roughly 18 and 90 years of age and came from roughly 22 US areas. For recovered donors of Cohort 3, there were two negative PCRs, clearance, or symptom resolution. This TCR came from a middle-aged man who had recovered from COVID-19. What was sequenced was PBMCs or T cells enriched from blood (not recorded which). The rearrangement links TRBV7-2 to TRBJ1-1; D ambiguous. CDR3 DNA: TGTGCCAGCAGCTTAGGGGCAGTGAACACTGAAGCTTTCTTT. The encoded protein is CASSLGAVNTEAFF. Full variable domain (remainder filled in from reference TRBV7-2 and TRBJ1-1): GAGVSQSPSNKVTEKGKDVELRCDPISGHTALYWYRQSLGQGLEFLIYFQGNSAPDKSGLPSDRFSAERTGGSVSTLTIQRTQQEDSAVYLCASSLGAVNTEAFFGQGTRLTVV.